A selection of T cell receptor beta chains follows, all from one sample in a study of control samples from healthy donors and cancer patients. Sequencing used immunoSEQ multiplex PCR; TCRdb keeps in-frame clones, though not all of them. The sample contains 150,000 to 200,000 clones, nearly 90% of which appear only once. Sequenced sample: blood. The receptors originated from a woman aged 50 to 60 in good health. Both conserved end residues are part of each CDR3. The D gene is left open where the match is weak. The size of a clone is reported for some rows only, either as once, few or many, or as a class for expanded clones.

J	D	V	size	CDR3	DNA
TRBJ2-7	NA	TRBV28	NA	CASRSPAAYEQYF	TGTGCCAGCAGGAGTCCAGCCGCCTACGAGCAGTACTTC
TRBJ1-5	NA	TRBV18	NA	CASSPRTDVSNQPQHF	TGTGCCAGCTCACCAAGAACCGACGTCAGCAATCAGCCCCAGCATTTT
TRBJ2-3	TRBD1	TRBV10-2	NA	CASSQATGVSTDTQYF	TGCGCCAGCAGTCAAGCGACAGGGGTTAGCACAGATACGCAGTATTTT
TRBJ1-2	NA	TRBV6-2/TRBV6-3	NA	CASSYRERTSEQAKNYGYTF	TGTGCCAGCAGCTATCGAGAACGCACGTCGGAACAGGCCAAAAACTATGGCTACACCTTC
TRBJ2-1	TRBD2	TRBV11-3	NA	CASSPGLAGYEQFF	TGTGCCAGCAGCCCCGGACTAGCGGGATATGAGCAGTTCTTC
TRBJ2-1	NA	TRBV2	once	CASRANEQFF	TGTGCCAGCCGAGCCAATGAGCAGTTCTTC
TRBJ2-4	TRBD1	TRBV10-3	few	CAIRPGTGQNIQYF	TGTGCCATCAGGCCCGGGACAGGCCAAAACATTCAGTACTTC
TRBJ2-5	NA	TRBV7-8	once	CASSLARSSIGETQYF	TGTGCCAGCAGCTTAGCGCGGTCTAGCATTGGAGAGACCCAGTACTTC
TRBJ2-1	TRBD2	TRBV3-1/TRBV3-2	NA	CASSQAPLAGGFNEQFF	TGTGCCAGCAGCCAAGCACCGCTAGCGGGAGGATTCAATGAGCAGTTCTTC
TRBJ2-3	NA	TRBV11-2	NA	CASSSKTGTDTQYF	TGTGCCAGCAGCTCCAAAACTGGCACAGATACGCAGTATTTT
TRBJ1-6	NA	TRBV3-1/TRBV3-2	few	CASSQGTLFSGKSPLHF	TGTGCCAGCAGCCAAGGAACTCTTTTTAGTGGTAAGTCACCCCTCCACTTT
TRBJ1-3	NA	TRBV30	NA	CAWSIPYSGNTIYF	TGTGCCTGGAGTATTCCCTACTCTGGAAACACCATATATTTT
TRBJ2-7	TRBD1	TRBV9	once	CASSVGDRGVEQYF	TGTGCCAGCAGCGTAGGGGACAGGGGAGTCGAGCAGTACTTC
TRBJ1-1	NA	TRBV28	NA	CASSFKTGGNTEAFF	TGTGCCAGCAGTTTTAAGACAGGCGGGAACACTGAAGCTTTCTTT
TRBJ2-7	NA	TRBV5-1	once	CASSWEQGIEQYF	TGCGCCAGCAGCTGGGAACAGGGTATCGAGCAGTACTTC
TRBJ2-3	NA	TRBV5-1	NA	CASSLAGDPADTQYF	TGCGCCAGCAGCTTGGCAGGGGATCCCGCAGATACGCAGTATTTT
TRBJ1-3	NA	TRBV3-1/TRBV3-2	NA	CASSQVGGNSGNTIYF	TGTGCCAGCAGCCAAGTCGGCGGAAACTCTGGAAACACCATATATTTT
TRBJ2-6	NA	TRBV11-3	once	CASSRAGSGANVLTF	TGTGCCAGCAGCCGAGCAGGTTCTGGGGCCAACGTCCTGACTTTC
TRBJ1-2	TRBD1	TRBV30	NA	CAWRVQGSYGYTF	TGTGCCTGGAGGGTACAGGGGTCATATGGCTACACCTTC
TRBJ1-1	NA	TRBV19	NA	CASRDGTEAFF	TGTGCCAGCAGAGATGGCACTGAAGCTTTCTTT
TRBJ1-3	TRBD1	TRBV2	NA	CASSEDRGQGNTIYF	TGTGCCAGCAGTGAAGACAGGGGCCAAGGGAACACCATATATTTT
TRBJ2-5	TRBD1	TRBV6-6	few	CASSLVPGQYQETQYF	TGTGCCAGCAGTTTAGTCCCGGGACAGTACCAAGAGACCCAGTACTTC
TRBJ2-3	NA	TRBV5-1	NA	CASSEGQRSDTQYF	TGCGCCAGCAGCGAAGGACAGCGGTCAGATACGCAGTATTTT
TRBJ2-2	TRBD2	TRBV29-1	NA	CSARGGRKAGELFF	TGCAGCGCCCGGGGCGGGAGGAAGGCCGGGGAGCTGTTTTTT
TRBJ1-2	NA	TRBV6-4	NA	CASSDPYEGGYTF	TGTGCCAGCAGTGACCCCTACGAAGGAGGCTACACCTTC
TRBJ2-1	TRBD1	TRBV5-4	few	CASSVTGSSYNEQFF	TGTGCCAGCAGCGTGACAGGGAGCTCCTACAATGAGCAGTTCTTC
TRBJ2-7	TRBD1	TRBV2	NA	CASSVSGLGTGKGEQYF	TGTGCCAGCAGTGTTTCAGGCCTCGGGACAGGAAAAGGCGAGCAGTACTTC
TRBJ1-1	NA	TRBV28	few	CASSLPRMNTEAFF	TGTGCCAGCAGTTTACCACGGATGAACACTGAAGCTTTCTTT
TRBJ1-1	NA	TRBV7-8	NA	CASSPNPTVGDTEAFF	TGTGCCAGCAGCCCAAACCCGACAGTCGGGGACACTGAAGCTTTCTTT
TRBJ1-3	NA	TRBV18	NA	CASSPKQSSGNTIYF	TGTGCCAGCTCACCTAAACAAAGCTCTGGAAACACCATATATTTT
TRBJ2-5	TRBD2	TRBV5-4	once	CASSSLSGDRETQYF	TGTGCCAGCAGCTCACTTAGCGGGGATCGTGAGACCCAGTACTTC
TRBJ1-5	NA	TRBV2	NA	CASSDQGRGQPQHF	TGTGCCAGCAGTGACCAGGGAAGAGGTCAGCCCCAGCATTTT
TRBJ2-7	NA	TRBV14	NA	CASSQFQGGEQYF	TGTGCCAGCAGCCAATTTCAGGGCGGCGAGCAGTACTTC
TRBJ1-2	NA	TRBV4-3	NA	CASSPTVGTPNYGYTF	TGCGCCAGCAGCCCTACCGTCGGGACACCTAACTATGGCTACACCTTC
TRBJ1-6	NA	TRBV25-1	NA	CASSEPDRVNSPLHF	TGTGCCAGCAGTGAGCCCGACAGAGTCAATTCACCCCTCCACTTT
TRBJ2-7	NA	TRBV7-2	NA	CASSLAIDSPAYEQYF	TGTGCCAGCAGCTTAGCGATTGATAGCCCAGCCTACGAGCAGTACTTC
TRBJ2-7	NA	TRBV18	few	CASSPGGVRSEQYF	TGTGCCAGCTCACCGGGGGGTGTCCGAAGCGAGCAGTACTTC
TRBJ2-3	NA	TRBV5-4	NA	CASSLGADTQYF	TGTGCCAGCAGCCTGGGTGCAGATACGCAGTATTTT
TRBJ2-1	TRBD2	TRBV9	NA	CASSGTRGWNEQFF	TGTGCCAGCAGCGGGACTAGAGGATGGAATGAGCAGTTCTTC
TRBJ1-1	NA	TRBV28	NA	CASSTGTVHTEAFF	TGTGCCAGCAGTACCGGGACGGTACACACTGAAGCTTTCTTT
TRBJ1-1	NA	TRBV29-1	NA	CSADRNGGAFF	TGCAGCGCCGACAGGAATGGGGGAGCTTTCTTT
TRBJ2-7	NA	TRBV30	NA	CAWSNLRGGYEQYF	TGTGCCTGGAGTAACTTGAGGGGCGGATACGAGCAGTACTTC
TRBJ1-5	TRBD1	TRBV19	NA	CASSITGTGGDQPQHF	TGTGCCAGTAGTATTACAGGGACAGGGGGGGATCAGCCCCAGCATTTT
TRBJ2-7	NA	TRBV28	NA	CASRSTGYEQYF	TGTGCCAGCAGGTCTACAGGGTACGAGCAGTACTTC
TRBJ1-2	NA	TRBV25-1	NA	CASSEYSLGQGNYGYTF	TGTGCCAGCAGTGAATATTCACTCGGTCAGGGCAACTATGGCTACACCTTC
TRBJ1-1	NA	TRBV18	NA	CASSPRVGGDTEAFF	TGTGCCAGCTCACCGAGGGTCGGGGGTGACACTGAAGCTTTCTTT
TRBJ2-7	TRBD2	TRBV7-2	NA	CASSLAMGRDSEQYF	TGTGCCAGCAGCTTAGCCATGGGGAGGGACTCCGAGCAGTACTTC
TRBJ2-7	TRBD1	TRBV7-9	NA	CASSLARTGRYEQYF	TGTGCCAGCAGCTTAGCGAGGACAGGGCGCTACGAGCAGTACTTC
TRBJ1-2	NA	TRBV7-8	NA	CASSLEGGGSPNYGYTF	TGTGCCAGCAGCTTAGAGGGGGGCGGGAGTCCTAACTATGGCTACACCTTC
TRBJ2-3	TRBD2	TRBV19	NA	CASRGTSGRWAPDTQYF	TGTGCCAGCCGCGGGACTAGCGGGAGGTGGGCCCCAGATACGCAGTATTTT
TRBJ1-5	NA	TRBV6-5	NA	CASSQGRGGHQPQHF	TGTGCCAGCAGCCAGGGAAGGGGGGGCCATCAGCCCCAGCATTTT
TRBJ2-3	TRBD2	TRBV30	NA	CAWREWGGIADTQYF	TGTGCCTGGAGGGAATGGGGGGGGATCGCAGATACGCAGTATTTT
TRBJ2-2	NA	TRBV2	NA	CASSGQATGELFF	TGTGCCAGCAGTGGTCAGGCCACCGGGGAGCTGTTTTTT
TRBJ2-1	TRBD1	TRBV24-1	NA	CATSGPPGQGPNEQFF	TGTGCCACCAGTGGGCCACCGGGACAGGGTCCCAATGAGCAGTTCTTC